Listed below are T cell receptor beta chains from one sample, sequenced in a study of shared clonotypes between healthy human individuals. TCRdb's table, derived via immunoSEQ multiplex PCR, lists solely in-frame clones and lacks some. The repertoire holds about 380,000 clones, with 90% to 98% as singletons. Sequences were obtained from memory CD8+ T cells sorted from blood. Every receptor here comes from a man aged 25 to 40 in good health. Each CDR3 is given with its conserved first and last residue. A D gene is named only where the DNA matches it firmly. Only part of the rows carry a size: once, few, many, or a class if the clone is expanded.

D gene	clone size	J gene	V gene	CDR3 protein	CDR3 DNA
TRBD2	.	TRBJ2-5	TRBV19	CASSSRSGVNPNF	TGTGCCAGTAGTTCACGTAGCGGGGTTAATCCCAACTTC
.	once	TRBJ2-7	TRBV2	CASSEFWGRSFEQYF	TGTGCCAGCAGTGAATTTTGGGGGCGCAGTTTCGAGCAGTACTTC
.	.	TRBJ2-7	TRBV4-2	CASSHPTGYEQYF	TGTGCCAGCAGCCATCCTACAGGCTACGAGCAGTACTTC
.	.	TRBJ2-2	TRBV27	CASSLRTSPHTGELFF	TGTGCCAGCAGTTTACGTACTTCTCCCCACACCGGGGAGCTGTTTTTT
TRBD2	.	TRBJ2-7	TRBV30	CAGTSGRGKQYF	TGTGCCGGGACTAGCGGGAGAGGGAAGCAGTACTTC
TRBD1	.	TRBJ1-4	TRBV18	CASSPGTDEKLFF	TGTGCCAGCTCACCAGGGACAGATGAAAAACTGTTTTTT
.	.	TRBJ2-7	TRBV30	CAWAGSYEQYF	TGTGCCTGGGCGGGCTCCTACGAGCAGTACTTC
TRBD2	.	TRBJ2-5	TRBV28	CASRPTLGTSGKETQYF	TGTGCCAGCAGACCAACCCTCGGGACTAGCGGGAAAGAGACCCAGTACTTC
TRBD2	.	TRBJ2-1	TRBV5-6	CASSGNRVAGADYNEQFF	TGTGCCAGCAGCGGGAACAGGGTAGCGGGAGCGGACTACAATGAGCAGTTCTTC
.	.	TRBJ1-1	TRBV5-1	CASGRDLGNTEAFF	TGCGCCAGCGGCCGGGACCTAGGGAACACTGAAGCTTTCTTT
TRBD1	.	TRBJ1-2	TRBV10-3	CAISPSRTGPLNYGYTF	TGTGCCATCAGTCCTTCGAGGACAGGCCCTTTAAACTATGGCTACACCTTC
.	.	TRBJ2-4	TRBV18	CASSPPPGVQNIQYF	TGTGCCAGCTCACCGCCTCCGGGTGTCCAAAACATTCAGTACTTC
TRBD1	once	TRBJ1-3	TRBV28	CASSLTTGRGGNTIYF	TGTGCCAGCAGTCTTACGACAGGGCGGGGTGGAAACACCATATATTTT
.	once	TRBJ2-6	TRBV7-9	CASSFTGTNSGANVLTF	TGTGCCAGCAGCTTTACAGGGACGAACTCTGGGGCCAACGTCCTGACTTTC
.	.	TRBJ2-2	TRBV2	CASDQLGGTGELFF	TGTGCCAGCGACCAGCTAGGGGGAACCGGGGAGCTGTTTTTT
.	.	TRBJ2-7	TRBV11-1	CASSPRVGYEQYF	TGTGCCAGCAGCCCCCGGGTGGGCTACGAGCAGTACTTC
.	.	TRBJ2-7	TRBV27	CASSSPGSLGYEQYF	TGTGCCAGCAGTTCCCCAGGGAGTCTAGGTTACGAGCAGTACTTC
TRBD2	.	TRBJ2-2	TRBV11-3	CASSFLVASGNTGELFF	TGTGCCAGCAGCTTTCTTGTGGCTAGCGGAAACACCGGGGAGCTGTTTTTT
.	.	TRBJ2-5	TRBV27	CASRRGVGETQYF	TGTGCCAGCAGACGAGGAGTTGGGGAGACCCAGTACTTC
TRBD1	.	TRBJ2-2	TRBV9	CASSVGTGGTGELFF	TGTGCCAGCAGCGTAGGGACAGGGGGCACCGGGGAGCTGTTTTTT
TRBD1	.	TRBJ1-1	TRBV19	CASSIHGRGQTAFF	TGTGCCAGTAGTATTCATGGCAGGGGGCAGACAGCTTTCTTT
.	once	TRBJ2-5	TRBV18	CATTRQPQETQYF	TGTGCCACGACCAGACAGCCTCAAGAGACCCAGTACTTC
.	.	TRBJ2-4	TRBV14	CASSQADQTPPLVDIQYF	TGTGCCAGCAGCCAAGCGGATCAAACGCCCCCTTTGGTGGACATTCAGTACTTC
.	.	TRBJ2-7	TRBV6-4	CASPDELYEQYF	TGTGCCAGCCCCGACGAGTTATACGAGCAGTACTTC
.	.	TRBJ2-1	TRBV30	CARGTYNEQFF	TGTGCGAGGGGGACCTACAATGAGCAGTTCTTC